This entry lists 31 T cell receptor beta chains sequenced from one sample in a study of blood T cell repertoires in COVID-19. Some clones are missing from TCRdb's copy, which holds only in-frame ones; the method was immunoSEQ multiplex PCR. The sample lists 110,000 or so clones, roughly 84% occurring once. Sequencing was done on a sample of peripheral blood. The receptor source for this set is a woman between 70 and 85 years old who had recovered from COVID-19.

The rearrangement uses TRBV19 and TRBJ1-5, with TRBD1 as a possible D gene (5 bases). V lost 2 bases to trimming and J lost 7 bases, with 15 bases between them. The germline gives CDR1 LNHDA, CDR2 SQIVND (reference sequence). The CDR3 spans 15 residues. This chain's CDR3 is CASSILTGLRQPQHF. In DNA form, the CDR3 reads TGTGCCAGTAGTATACTCACAGGCCTCCGCCAGCCCCAGCATTTT.

The gene calls are TRBV18 and TRBJ2-1; 7 bases are a match to TRBD1. CDR1 and CDR2 from the germline V gene are KGHSH and LQKENI. V lost 3 bases to trimming and J lost 6 bases; unmatched junction nucleotides: 2. This CDR3 has 13 amino acids. The CDR3 region is CASSPAGGNEQFF. The CDR3 bases are TGTGCCAGCTCACCGGCAGGGGGCAATGAGCAGTTCTTC.

The chain recombines TRBV19 with TRBJ1-5, with a weak D call TRBD1 (5 bases). Germline loops: CDR1 LNHDA, CDR2 SQIVND (reference sequence). V lost 6 bases to trimming and J lost 3 bases, with 12 bases between them. The CDR3 is made up of 14 amino acids. CDR3 coding DNA: TGTGCCAGTAGCACGACAGCCCCCAATCAGCCCCAGCATTTT. Translated, it gives CASSTTAPNQPQHF.

The chain is built from TRBV7-9 and TRBJ2-1, with 12 nucleotides matching TRBD1. CDR3 size: 16 residues. Germline-derived CDR1 and CDR2 are SEHNR and FQNEAQ (reference sequence). Trimming removed 5 bases from V and 9 bases from J; junction bases left unmatched: 11. The CDR3 DNA follows: TGTGCCAGCAGCGGCCCGGGACAGGGGGCAAAGGGTGAGCAGTTCTTC. Encoded protein: CASSGPGQGAKGEQFF.

The chain joins TRBV3-1 (or the pseudogene TRBV3-2) to TRBJ2-5; D ambiguous. The CDR3 runs to 12 residues. V lost 0 bases, J lost 5 bases, and 4 bases lay in between. Germline CDR1 LGHDT, CDR2 YNNKEL (reference sequence). CDR3 in DNA: TGTGCCAGCAGCCAAGATGCGGAGACCCAGTACTTC. Translating gives CASSQDAETQYF.

This rearrangement joins TRBV7-9 to TRBJ2-3, with D possibly TRBD1 on 5 matching bases. Germline V gives CDR1 SEHNR, CDR2 FQNEAQ (reference sequence). The CDR3 loop spans 14 amino acids. V gave up 4 bases and J gave up 0 bases, with 8 bases separating them. Here the CDR3 reads CASSSPGSTDTQYF. The CDR3 region has the DNA TGTGCCAGCAGCTCGCCAGGGAGCACAGATACGCAGTATTTT.

V and J are TRBV5-6 and TRBJ1-4; 10 nucleotides line up with TRBD1. With V trimmed by 5 bases and J by 0 bases, 4 bases remained unmatched. The CDR3 contains 16 residues. Germline V gene lookup returns CDR1 SGHDT and CDR2 YYEEEE. CDR3 DNA sequence: TGTGCCAGCAGACGACAGGGGGCCGCAACTAATGAAAAACTGTTTTTT. Translation gives CASRRQGAATNEKLFF. Full variable domain (outside the CDR3, taken from reference TRBV5-6 and TRBJ1-4): DAGVTQSPTHLIKTRGQQVTLRCSPKSGHDTVSWYQQALGQGPQFIFQYYEEEERQRGNFPDRFSGHQFPNYSSELNVNALLLGDSALYLCASRRQGAATNEKLFFGSGTQLSVL.

The chain links TRBV19 to TRBJ2-2, with 13 bases matching TRBD2. Germline V gene data show CDR1 as LNHDA and CDR2 as SQIVND (reference sequence). There are 16 residues in the CDR3. With 8 bases clipped from V and 4 bases from J, the junction kept 7 bases outside the gene matches. CDR3 nucleotide sequence: TGTGCCAGTGGTACACTAGCGGGAGGGCCCACCGGGGAGCTGTTTTTT. Protein: CASGTLAGGPTGELFF.

V usage is TRBV28 and J usage is TRBJ2-3; no clear D gene. From germline, CDR1 is MDHEN and CDR2 SYDVKM. Trimming removed 7 bases from V and 2 bases from J, with 7 bases in between. There are 12 residues in the CDR3. The CDR3 loop reads CASTTSTDTQYF. Here the CDR3 DNA reads TGTGCCAGCACGACATCCACAGATACGCAGTATTTT.

V gene TRBV5-1 combines with J gene TRBJ2-7, with D possibly matching TRBD2 (6 bases). The CDR3 totals 13 residues. V was cut by 3 bases and J by 4 bases, with 11 bases left in between. Germline CDR1 and CDR2: SGHRS and YFSETQ. CDR3 residues: CASSSAEGYEQYF. The CDR3 DNA sequence: TGCGCCAGCAGCTCGGCGGAGGGTTACGAGCAGTACTTC. Full variable domain (rest looked up from reference TRBV5-1 and TRBJ2-7): KAGVTQTPRYLIKTRGQQVTLSCSPISGHRSVSWYQQTPGQGLQFLFEYFSETQRNKGNFPGRFSGRQFSNSRSEMNVSTLELGDSALYLCASSSAEGYEQYFGPGTRLTVT.

The chain uses TRBV30 and TRBJ1-2, with 7 positions matching TRBD1. V dropped 8 bases and J dropped 4; count of bases not matched to a gene: 7. There are 12 residues in the CDR3. The germline CDR1 and CDR2 sequences are GTSNPN and SVGIG (reference sequence). The CDR3 region has the DNA TGTGCCGCGACCGGGACAGCCTATGGCTACACCTTC. This sequence encodes CAATGTAYGYTF.

This clone has just a few counts. The chain carries TRBV19 and TRBJ1-1, with TRBD1 matching 7 bases. The CDR3 contains 14 residues. V was clipped by 6 bases and J by 5 bases; unmatched bases: 9. Germline CDR1 and CDR2: LNHDA and SQIVND (reference sequence). The CDR3 DNA sequence: TGTGCCAGTAGGCTGGGACAGAGGGGGACTGAAGCTTTCTTT. Translated: CASRLGQRGTEAFF.

This rearrangement joins TRBV10-1 to TRBJ2-7; 9 bases align to TRBD2. J gave up 7 bases and V 2 bases, and 9 bases lay outside the gene matches. Germline CDR1 reads WNHNN; CDR2 reads SYGVQD (reference sequence). The CDR3 sequence is 15 residues long. The CDR3 loop reads CASSEAWAGGREQYF. The CDR3 DNA reads as TGCGCCAGCAGTGAGGCGTGGGCGGGAGGGCGAGAGCAGTACTTC.

This clone came up once. The chain has TRBV28 and TRBJ1-6; D is unresolved. The CDR3 is 12 amino acids. V lost 5 bases and J lost 7, with 6 bases in between. Germline V gene lookup returns CDR1 MDHEN and CDR2 SYDVKM. The CDR3 here is CASSPHNSPLHF. CDR3 DNA sequence: TGTGCCAGCAGTCCACACAATTCACCCCTCCACTTT.

This clone was observed a single time. V is TRBV5-5 and J is TRBJ1-2, with TRBD1 identical over 7 bases. The germline V gene has CDR1 SGHKS and CDR2 YYEKEE (reference sequence). After removal of 4 bases from V and 4 bases from J, the junction contained 4 bases not matched to a gene. CDR3 length: 13 amino acids. CDR3 amino acids: CASSLGQLYGYTF. The CDR3 DNA is TGTGCCAGCAGCCTGGGACAGCTCTATGGCTACACCTTC.

V gene TRBV5-1 combines with J gene TRBJ2-7; D ambiguous. Germline V gives CDR1 SGHRS, CDR2 YFSETQ. The V end was cut by 4 bases, the J end by 4 bases, with 9 bases between. The CDR3 consists of 12 residues. CDR3 residues: CASSPTGYEQYF. The CDR3, as DNA: TGCGCCAGCAGCCCGACCGGGTACGAGCAGTACTTC.

J is TRBJ1-6 and V is TRBV7-6, with 9 bases identical to TRBD1. The CDR3 sequence is 15 residues long. CDR1 SGHVS and CDR2 FNYEAQ come from the germline V gene. V dropped 5 bases and J dropped 7; count of bases not matched to a gene: 6. The CDR3 here is CASSGGQGNNSPLHF. The DNA for the CDR3 is TGTGCCAGCAGCGGCGGACAGGGGAACAATTCACCCCTCCACTTT.

This chain joins TRBV6-5 and TRBJ2-7; 7 bases are shared with TRBD1. This CDR3 contains 15 residues. Germline CDR1 reads MNHEY; CDR2 reads SVGAGI. Losses at the gene ends were 0 bases for V and 5 bases for J; bases not matched to a gene: 7. DNA for the CDR3: TGTGCCAGCAGTTACTCAAGGACAGGTTTGCACGAGCAGTACTTC. Its translation: CASSYSRTGLHEQYF.

The chain couples TRBV19 to TRBJ2-1, with D possibly being TRBD2 (6 bases). CDR3 size: 15 residues. V lost 5 bases and J 3 bases, leaving 14 bases between the germline ends. Germline V CDR1 and CDR2: LNHDA, SQIVND (reference sequence). DNA for the CDR3: TGTGCCAGTAGTGGGGGACTGCCAAACTACAATGAGCAGTTCTTC. Translating it yields CASSGGLPNYNEQFF.

The rearrangement uses TRBV16 and TRBJ2-7; a possible D gene is TRBD2 (5 bases). Germline assignment: CDR1 KGHSY and CDR2 FQNENV. This CDR3 has 13 amino acids. The V and J ends lost 8 bases and 8 bases respectively, with 19 bases between them. DNA of the CDR3: TGTGCCAGCTCCGCGGACTCCTTGGGTAAGCAGTACTTC. Protein product: CASSADSLGKQYF.

V and J are TRBV6-5 and TRBJ2-5; TRBD1 might be the D (5 bases). The V end lost 3 bases, the J end lost 5 bases, and 19 bases lay between the germline ends. The CDR3 sequence is 16 residues long. Looked up from germline, CDR1 is MNHEY and CDR2 is SVGAGI. The CDR3 sequence: CASSYEGAGFRETQYF. For the CDR3, the DNA is TGTGCCAGCAGTTATGAAGGGGCCGGCTTTCGGGAGACCCAGTACTTC.

V and J are TRBV7-2 and TRBJ1-4; no firm D call. The CDR3 totals 14 residues. Per germline, CDR1 SGHTA and CDR2 FQGNSA. The V end was cut by 5 bases, the J end by 3 bases, with 10 bases between. CDR3 loop: CASSPTTANEKLFF. In DNA, the CDR3 is TGTGCCAGCAGCCCCACCACGGCTAATGAAAAACTGTTTTTT.

This chain links TRBV19 with TRBJ1-1; 7 bases are shared with TRBD1. V dropped 6 bases and J dropped 8; count of bases not matched to a gene: 9. Germline V gene sequence: CDR1 LNHDA, CDR2 SQIVND (reference sequence). The CDR3 is made up of 13 amino acids. As DNA, the CDR3 is TGTGCCAGTAGGAGGACAGGACTCCCCGAAGCTTTCTTT. Its protein is CASRRTGLPEAFF.

The V gene is TRBV5-4, the J gene TRBJ2-1; TRBD1 aligns across 7 bases. Losses at the gene ends were 4 bases for V and 2 bases for J; bases not matched to a gene: 6. The length of the CDR3 is 15 residues. Germline values: CDR1 SGHNT, CDR2 YYREEE (reference sequence). The CDR3 is CASSEGQPTYNEQFF. The CDR3 DNA follows: TGTGCCAGCAGCGAGGGACAGCCGACCTACAATGAGCAGTTCTTC.

This chain joins TRBV25-1 and TRBJ2-3, with 12 bases that match TRBD2. The CDR3 sequence is 17 residues long. The germline gives CDR1 MGHDK, CDR2 SYGVNS. The V gene end was trimmed by 2 bases and the J gene end by 6 bases; junction bases not matched to a gene: 9. The CDR3 is CASSETTGLAGSDTQYF. The CDR3 bases are TGTGCCAGCAGTGAAACGACCGGACTAGCGGGATCGGATACGCAGTATTTT.

V gene TRBV3-1 (or the pseudogene TRBV3-2) combines with J gene TRBJ2-6; a weak D match, TRBD1 (5 bases). The CDR3 loop spans 16 amino acids. V was cut by 4 bases and J by 0 bases, with 10 bases left in between. In germline, CDR1 is LGHDT, CDR2 YNNKEL (reference sequence). In DNA form, the CDR3 reads TGTGCCAGCAGCCTAGGCACAGGCTCTGGGGCCAACGTCCTGACTTTC. This translates into CASSLGTGSGANVLTF.

Concerning this clone: Other DNA sequences from this sample encode an identical CDR3 as well. The V call is TRBV28, the J call TRBJ2-1; D gene unclear. The V and J ends lost 4 bases and 7 bases respectively, with 5 bases between them. From germline, CDR1 is MDHEN and CDR2 SYDVKM. This CDR3 contains 11 residues. The CDR3 nucleotides read TGTGCCAGCAGTTCCCTAAATGAGCAGTTCTTC. It specifies CASSSLNEQFF.

In this sample, this clone turned up a few times. This sequence joins TRBV28 and TRBJ1-3; D gene uncertain. The germline CDR1 and CDR2 sequences are MDHEN and SYDVKM. The length of the CDR3 is 14 residues. Deletions cut 6 bases from V and 0 bases from J, with 9 bases between. CDR3 DNA sequence: TGTGCCAGCAGCCCGACACTCTCTGGAAACACCATATATTTT. Encoded protein: CASSPTLSGNTIYF.

The chain has TRBV10-3 and TRBJ1-5, with D perhaps matching TRBD1 (5 bases). CDR1 and CDR2 (germline): ENHRY, SYGVKD. V lost 10 bases and J lost 4, with 11 bases in between. CDR3 size: 12 residues. The CDR3 sequence: CATTDSNQPQHF. The CDR3 DNA follows: TGTGCCACCACAGACAGTAATCAGCCCCAGCATTTT.

This clone is a singleton in its sample. V is TRBV6-5 and J is TRBJ1-2; D remains ambiguous. Trimming removed 5 bases at V and 2 bases at J, with 9 bases between. CDR3 size: 13 residues. Per the germline V gene, CDR1 is MNHEY and CDR2 is SVGAGI. CDR3 amino acids: CASSTPANYGYTF. For the CDR3, the DNA is TGTGCCAGCAGTACACCCGCCAACTATGGCTACACCTTC.

This chain joins TRBV9 and TRBJ2-1; tentative D call: TRBD1 (6 bases). Trimming removed 3 bases at V and 5 bases at J, with 15 bases between. Looked up from germline, CDR1 is SGDLS and CDR2 is YYNGEE. CDR3 length: 15 residues. In DNA form, the CDR3 reads TGTGCCAGCAGCGAGGCCCCTGGGACACACAATGAGCAGTTCTTC. The encoded protein is CASSEAPGTHNEQFF.